The T cell receptor (beta chain) described here comes from a study of blood T cell repertoires in COVID-19. Study overall: The origin of the acute and convalescent COVID-19 samples was the United States, Italy and Spain.

Method: immunoSEQ multiplex PCR; TCRdb's copy keeps in-frame clones and lacks some. The repertoire holds about 74,000 clones, about 80% seen once, with 9.5% to 15% in the top ten. Germline CDR1 LNHDA, CDR2 SQIVND (reference sequence). The CDR3 runs 15 residues. V lost 7 bases and J lost 5; bases outside the gene matches: 10. The sample taken for sequencing was peripheral blood. The chain is built from TRBV19 and TRBJ2-3, with 9 bases matching TRBD1. The clonotype was recovered from a human donor in a cohort sampled during active COVID-19. CDR3 loop: CASNPRGQGIDTQYF. The CDR3 DNA sequence: TGTGCCAGTAACCCGAGGGGACAGGGAATAGATACGCAGTATTTT.